The entry below describes one TCR beta chain. Antigen specificity is unknown. The data derive from a study of T cell responses to AZD1222 COVID-19 vaccine. Study-wide findings and caveats: Most donors were white British, females outnumbered males, and clonal diversity was possibly underestimated. Regions left unmutated in variants are reportedly the target of nearly half of spike-specific TCRs.

Germline assignment: CDR1 SGHDT and CDR2 YYEEEE. V was cut by 0 bases and J by 6 bases, with 10 bases left in between. The CDR3 loop spans 15 amino acids. Repertoires were generated with immunoSEQ multiplex PCR, while TCRdb's copy carries only in-frame clones and drops some. The sample carries 150,000 to 250,000 clones, approximately 93% recorded once. The V gene is TRBV5-6, the J gene TRBJ1-6; maybe TRBD1 (6 bases). This receptor was taken from an adult who received the AZD1222 COVID-19 vaccine. The sequences come from peripheral blood, collected 28 days after the second AZD1222 dose. CDR3 region: CASSLARTVNSPLHF. The CDR3 region has the DNA TGTGCCAGCAGCTTGGCCCGGACAGTTAATTCACCCCTCCACTTT.